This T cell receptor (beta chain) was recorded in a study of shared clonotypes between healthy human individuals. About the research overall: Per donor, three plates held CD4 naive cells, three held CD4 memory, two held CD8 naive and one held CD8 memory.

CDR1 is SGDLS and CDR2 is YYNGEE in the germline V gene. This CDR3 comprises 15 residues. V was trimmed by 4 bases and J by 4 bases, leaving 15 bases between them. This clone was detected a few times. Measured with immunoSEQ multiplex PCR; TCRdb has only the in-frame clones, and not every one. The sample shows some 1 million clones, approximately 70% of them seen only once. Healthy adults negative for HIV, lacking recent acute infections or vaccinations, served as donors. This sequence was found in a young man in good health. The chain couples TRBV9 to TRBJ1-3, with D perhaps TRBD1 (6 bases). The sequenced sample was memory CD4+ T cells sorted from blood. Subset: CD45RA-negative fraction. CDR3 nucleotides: TGTGCCAGCAGCCCCCCGGGGGCGAGGGGAAACACCATATATTTT. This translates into CASSPPGARGNTIYF.